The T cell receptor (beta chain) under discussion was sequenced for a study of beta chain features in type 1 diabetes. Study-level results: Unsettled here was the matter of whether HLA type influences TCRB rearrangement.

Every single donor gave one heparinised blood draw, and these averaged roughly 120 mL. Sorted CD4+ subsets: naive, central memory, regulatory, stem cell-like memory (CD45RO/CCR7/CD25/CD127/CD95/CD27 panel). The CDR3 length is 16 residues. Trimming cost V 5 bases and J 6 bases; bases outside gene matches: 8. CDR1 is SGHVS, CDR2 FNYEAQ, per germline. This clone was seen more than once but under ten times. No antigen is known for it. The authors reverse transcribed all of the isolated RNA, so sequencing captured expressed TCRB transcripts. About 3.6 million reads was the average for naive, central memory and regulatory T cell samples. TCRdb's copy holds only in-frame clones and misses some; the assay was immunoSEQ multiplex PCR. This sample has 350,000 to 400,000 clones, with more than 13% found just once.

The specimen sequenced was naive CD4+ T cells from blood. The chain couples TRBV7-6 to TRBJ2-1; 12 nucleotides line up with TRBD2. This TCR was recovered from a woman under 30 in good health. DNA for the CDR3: TGTGCCAGCAGCCCAAGACTAGCGGGAGCTCCCAATGAGCAGTTCTTC. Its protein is CASSPRLAGAPNEQFF.